These 8 T cell receptor beta chains were sequenced from one sample in a study of T cell repertoires in cytomegalovirus infection. Antigens of these TCRs are unknown. TCRdb passed the reads through MiXCR, listing each CDR3 protein once. The sample comprises about 130,000 distinct CDR3 sequences, 30% to 40% of which are singletons, and roughly 50% rests with the top ten. The sequenced sample was CD8+ T cells from cultured PBMCs, obtained from culture after CMV antigen stimulation. These receptors all stem from a human donor in good health (CMV status not recorded). Some clones in this sample may be carry-over from other donors' samples.

The table lists this clonotype with a few counts. The gene calls are TRBV19 and TRBJ1-1, with D hard to call. Germline loops: CDR1 LNHDA, CDR2 SQIVND (reference sequence). The CDR3 spans 13 residues. V was clipped by 6 bases and J by 1 base, with 9 bases between them. CDR3 DNA: TGTGCCAGTAGCCCCTTCGGGAACACTGAAGCTTTCTTT. Protein sequence: CASSPFGNTEAFF.

This chain links TRBV29-1 with TRBJ1-1; the D gene is possibly TRBD1 (5 bases). The germline V gene has CDR1 SQVTM and CDR2 ANQGSEA. V lost 0 bases and J 4 bases, leaving 21 bases between the germline ends. The CDR3 covers 17 residues. In DNA, the CDR3 is TGCAGCGTTGAAGATCTCCGACGGGGGACCCGGAGCACTGAAGCTTTCTTT. It specifies CSVEDLRRGTRSTEAFF.

This clonotype turned up a few times. The chain employs TRBV28 and TRBJ1-2; 10 bases align to TRBD1. The V and J ends lost 3 bases and 4 bases, in that order; junction bases with no gene match: 2. CDR1 is MDHEN, CDR2 SYDVKM, per germline. The CDR3 is made up of 14 amino acids. The DNA for the CDR3 is TGTGCCAGCAGTTTCGGGACAGGGGTCTATGGCTACACCTTC. Translating gives CASSFGTGVYGYTF.

This clonotype appeared a few times. The V and J genes are TRBV7-6 and TRBJ2-3; possibly TRBD1 for D (6 bases). V was cut by 0 bases and J by 5 bases, with 15 bases left in between. CDR1 and CDR2 from the germline V gene are SGHVS and FNYEAQ. The CDR3 is made up of 16 amino acids. CDR3 DNA: TGTGCCAGCAGCTTAGCTTGGGGGCAGGGAAGAGATACGCAGTATTTT. Its translation is CASSLAWGQGRDTQYF.

V and J are TRBV27 and TRBJ1-1; no clear D gene. V was trimmed by 0 bases and J by 4 bases, leaving 15 bases between them. The CDR3 runs to 16 residues. Germline V gene sequence: CDR1 MNHEY, CDR2 SMNVEV (reference sequence). The CDR3 region has the DNA TGTGCCAGCAGTTTATCCACAGTGCCCTCCGTCACTGAAGCTTTCTTT. Encoded protein: CASSLSTVPSVTEAFF.

This clonotype was counted between two and nine times. This chain uses TRBV7-9 with TRBJ1-2; D is possibly TRBD1 (6 bases). This CDR3 has 15 amino acids. The germline V and J ends were trimmed by 5 bases and 14 bases, with 27 bases remaining between them. Germline V gene data show CDR1 as SEHNR and CDR2 as FQNEAQ (reference sequence). CDR3 residues: CASSPIHRQADVLTF. In DNA form, the CDR3 reads TGTGCCAGCAGCCCGATACACCGACAGGCGGACGTCTTAACCTTC.

Of note for this clonotype: A junction boundary mismatches the germline segment, possibly from a read error. The J gene is TRBJ2-2, the V gene TRBV4-1; D may be TRBD2 (6 bases). The germline V gene encodes CDR1 MGHRA and CDR2 YSYEKL. The CDR3 is made up of 15 amino acids. CDR3 coding DNA: TGCGCCAGCAGCCAAGCCCTAGGAGGGACCGGGGATCTGTTTTTT. It yields the protein CASSQALGGTGDLFF.

The V gene is TRBV6-2 or TRBV6-3, the J gene TRBJ1-2, with 8 bases identical to TRBD1. CDR1 and CDR2 from the germline V gene are MNHEY and SVGEGT. V was pared by 4 bases and J by 6 bases, with 10 bases of the junction left unmatched. CDR3 length equals 15 residues. CDR3 nucleotide sequence: TGTGCCAGCAGTTCGGAGGACAGGGAAAGAAATGGCTACACCTTC. Translated, it gives CASSSEDRERNGYTF.